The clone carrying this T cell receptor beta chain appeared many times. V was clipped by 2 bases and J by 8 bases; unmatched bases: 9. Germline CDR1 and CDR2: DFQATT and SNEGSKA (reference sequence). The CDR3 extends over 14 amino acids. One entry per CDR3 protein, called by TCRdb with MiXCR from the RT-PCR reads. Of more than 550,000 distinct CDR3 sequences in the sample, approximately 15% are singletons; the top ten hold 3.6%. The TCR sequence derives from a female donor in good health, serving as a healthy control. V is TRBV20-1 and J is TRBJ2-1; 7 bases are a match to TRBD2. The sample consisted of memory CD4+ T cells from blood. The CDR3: CSARRPGGGDEQFF. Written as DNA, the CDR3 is TGCAGTGCTAGACGCCCTGGGGGGGGGGATGAGCAGTTCTTC.